This TCR beta chain was captured in a study of shared clonotypes between healthy human individuals. Study information: Aged 18 to 49, the donors were a couple of women and three men.

The authors distributed each subset's genomic DNA evenly over several immunoSEQ plates. Authors' analysis steps: Filtering differed for immunoSEQ, which gave only junction sequences without quality scores. Produced via immunoSEQ multiplex PCR; TCRdb's table is partial and in-frame only. V and J calls plus clone size are reproduced from that table; the DNA served to infer D and trimming. The data hold 2.3 million or so clones, with about 92% observed a single time. V lost 3 bases, J lost 2 bases, and 4 bases stayed unmatched. The CDR3 covers 15 residues. Germline CDR1 SGHNT, CDR2 YYREEE (reference sequence).

The sequence derives from a man between 18 and 29 years old in good health. Some clones in this sample may be carry-over from other donors' samples. Sequencing used naive CD4+ T cells from PBMCs. Specified subset: CD45RA+ positively selected. The V and J genes are TRBV5-4 and TRBJ2-5, with 10 bases that match TRBD2. This CDR3 reads CASSWLAGAQETQYF. CDR3 bases: TGTGCCAGCAGCTGGCTAGCGGGGGCTCAAGAGACCCAGTACTTC.